These T cell receptor beta chains were read from a single sample in a study of cytomegalovirus exposure and HLA in healthy donors. Only in-frame clones appear in the TCRdb table, and some are missing; sequencing was by immunoSEQ multiplex PCR. Of around 190,000 clones listed, about three quarters are singletons. The specimen sequenced was PBMCs. These receptors came from a middle-aged man in good health and CMV-seronegative. The CDR3 runs from the conserved cysteine through the conserved F or W. D genes are given only for firm matches. Only some rows state a clone size, as once, few, many or a class for expanded clones.

V	J	D	size	DNA	CDR3
TRBV4-1	TRBJ2-2	TRBD2	NA	TGCGCCAGCAGCCAAGATCCCCGCGGGGGGAACACCGGGGAGCTGTTTTTT	CASSQDPRGGNTGELFF
TRBV6-1	TRBJ2-1	TRBD2	NA	TGTGCCAGCAGTATGACTAGCGGGAGTTCCAATGAGCAGTTCTTC	CASSMTSGSSNEQFF
TRBV7-9	TRBJ1-6	NA	NA	TGTTCCACCCGGCTAGGTGGTGATTCACCCCTCCACTTT	CSTRLGGDSPLHF
TRBV5-1	TRBJ1-1	TRBD1	NA	TGCGCCAGCAGCCCCAGGGGGAATCGCATGAACACTGAAGCTTTCTTT	CASSPRGNRMNTEAFF
TRBV12-5	TRBJ2-3	TRBD2	NA	TGTGCTAGTGGTTGGACTAGAACAGATACGCAGTATTTT	CASGWTRTDTQYF
TRBV5-4	TRBJ2-7	TRBD2	NA	TGTGCCAGCAGCTTGCGGTCGGGACTATCTCTTTTCTACGAGCAGTACTTC	CASSLRSGLSLFYEQYF
TRBV7-3	TRBJ2-1	TRBD2	NA	TGTGCCAGCAGCACCGGGACTAGGGGGAGTGAGCAGTTCTTC	CASSTGTRGSEQFF
TRBV4-1	TRBJ2-7	TRBD1	few	TGCGCCAGCAGCGCACAACCGGGACAGGCCTACGAGCAGTACTTC	CASSAQPGQAYEQYF
TRBV6-5	TRBJ2-3	NA	NA	TGTGCCAGCAGTTTAGAGGCACCCACAGATACGCAGTATTTT	CASSLEAPTDTQYF
TRBV4-3	TRBJ2-7	TRBD1	NA	TGCGCCAGCAGCCAAGATTGGACAGGGACTTCCTACGAGCAGTACTTC	CASSQDWTGTSYEQYF
TRBV5-1	TRBJ2-6	TRBD2	NA	TGCGCCAGCAGTCAAGGAGGGACTAGCGGTTTGACTGGGGCCAACGTCCTGACTTTC	CASSQGGTSGLTGANVLTF
TRBV5-6	TRBJ1-5	NA	NA	TGTGCCAGCAGCTGGGGGGGCTACAGGTATGGCAATCAGCCCCAGCATTTT	CASSWGGYRYGNQPQHF
TRBV5-1	TRBJ1-2	NA	NA	TGCGCCAGCAGAGGGGCTGAGAAAGGCTATGGCTACACCTTC	CASRGAEKGYGYTF
TRBV4-1	TRBJ1-1	NA	NA	TGCGCCAGCAGCCAAGGTCAGGGGACTGAAGCTTTCTTT	CASSQGQGTEAFF
TRBV5-1	TRBJ1-2	TRBD1	NA	TGCGCCAGCAGCTTCCACTCGACAGGGACTAACTATGGCTACACCTTC	CASSFHSTGTNYGYTF
TRBV10-3	TRBJ2-5	TRBD2	NA	TGTGCCATCAGTGCCGGGACTAGCGGGGAAGAGACCCAGTACTTC	CAISAGTSGEETQYF
TRBV7-2	TRBJ2-1	TRBD2	few	TGTGCCAGCAGCCCGCGACTAGCGGGGGGGCGCAATGAGCAGTTCTTC	CASSPRLAGGRNEQFF
TRBV2	TRBJ2-3	TRBD1	NA	TGTGCCAGCAGTGGGGGACAGGGGGCTAGCACAGATACGCAGTATTTT	CASSGGQGASTDTQYF
TRBV18	TRBJ2-7	TRBD1	few	TGTGCCAGCTCACCAAGACAGGGGACCTACGAGCAGTACTTC	CASSPRQGTYEQYF
TRBV29-1	TRBJ1-1	TRBD1	NA	TGCAGCGTTTGGGGACAGGGCAGCACTGAAGCTTTCTTT	CSVWGQGSTEAFF
TRBV10-3	TRBJ1-1	NA	once	TGTGCCATCAGCTTAGCGGAGTCGAATACTGAAGCTTTCTTT	CAISLAESNTEAFF
TRBV5-6	TRBJ1-5	NA	NA	TGTGCCAGCAGCTTGGACAGTAGCAATCAGCCCCAGCATTTT	CASSLDSSNQPQHF
TRBV7-2	TRBJ1-1	NA	few	TGTGCCAGCAGCAGACAGGCTAAGGTCATGAACACTGAAGCTTTCTTT	CASSRQAKVMNTEAFF
TRBV11-3	TRBJ2-7	NA	NA	TGTGCCAGCAGCTTAGGGCTAGCTTACGAGCAGTACTTC	CASSLGLAYEQYF
TRBV11-2	TRBJ2-7	TRBD1	NA	TGTGCCAGCCTACACCCCAGGGGGGAGCAGTACTTC	CASLHPRGEQYF
TRBV5-5	TRBJ2-7	TRBD1	NA	TGTGCCAGCACCCTGGACAGGGGGATCACCTACGAGCAGTACTTC	CASTLDRGITYEQYF
TRBV6-5	TRBJ1-2	NA	NA	TGTGCCAGCAGCACGACACAGGGTGTAGGCTACACCTTC	CASSTTQGVGYTF
TRBV10-3	TRBJ1-5	TRBD1	NA	TGTGCCATCAGTCCGGACAGGGCGAGGGGCAGCAATCAGCCCCAGCATTTT	CAISPDRARGSNQPQHF
TRBV6-5	TRBJ2-6	TRBD2	NA	TGTGCCAGCGGGGGGGGGACTGGGGCCAACGTCCTGACTTTC	CASGGGTGANVLTF
TRBV2	TRBJ1-5	TRBD1	NA	TGTGCCAGCAGTGAACGACAGGGCGGCAATCAGCCCCAGCATTTT	CASSERQGGNQPQHF
TRBV19	TRBJ1-2	NA	NA	TGTGCCAGTACCCCATTCGAAGACAGTCTCTATGGCTACACCTTC	CASTPFEDSLYGYTF